Below are 32 T cell receptor beta chains sequenced from a single sample in a study of beta chain features in type 1 diabetes. Every bit of the isolated RNA underwent reverse transcription, so sequencing read expressed TCRB transcripts. The repertoire was sequenced with immunoSEQ multiplex PCR; TCRdb's copy has only in-frame clones and lacks some. The table includes 300,000 to 400,000 clones, less than 15% detected once. The antigens these receptors bind are not known. Study findings and constraints: TCRB CDR3s from Type 1 diabetes patients were moderately but significantly shorter in all four CD4+ subsets.

The source material was naive CD4+ T cells from blood. All receptors derive from a woman younger than 35 with type 1 diabetes.

The J gene is TRBJ2-7, the V gene TRBV5-1; D remains unclear. Germline V gene lookup returns CDR1 SGHRS and CDR2 YFSETQ. V dropped 0 bases and J dropped 3 bases, with 13 bases sitting between them. The CDR3 runs 15 residues. The CDR3 loop reads CASSLAPGLGYEQYF. The DNA for the CDR3 is TGCGCCAGCAGCTTGGCCCCGGGTTTAGGCTACGAGCAGTACTTC. Combining the CDR3 with reference TRBV5-1 and TRBJ2-7 gives the whole variable domain KAGVTQTPRYLIKTRGQQVTLSCSPISGHRSVSWYQQTPGQGLQFLFEYFSETQRNKGNFPGRFSGRQFSNSRSEMNVSTLELGDSALYLCASSLAPGLGYEQYFGPGTRLTVT.

The chain carries TRBV9 and TRBJ2-3; maybe TRBD1 (6 bases). Per the germline V gene, CDR1 is SGDLS and CDR2 is YYNGEE. There are 16 residues in the CDR3. Trimming took off 4 bases at V and 4 bases at J, with 19 bases between the two ends. CDR3 sequence reads: CASSLQGTGDADTQYF. DNA for the CDR3: TGTGCCAGCAGCCTCCAGGGGACCGGGGACGCAGATACGCAGTATTTT. Combining the CDR3 with reference TRBV9 and TRBJ2-3 gives the whole variable domain DSGVTQTPKHLITATGQRVTLRCSPRSGDLSVYWYQQSLDQGLQFLIQYYNGEERAKGNILERFSAQQFPDLHSELNLSSLELGDSALYFCASSLQGTGDADTQYFGPGTRLTVL.

This clone turned up a few times. The chain uses TRBV9 and TRBJ2-2; TRBD2 agrees at 9 bases. CDR3 length: 15 residues. V shed 0 bases, J shed 7 bases, and the junction held 4 bases outside the gene matches. The germline V gene has CDR1 SGDLS and CDR2 YYNGEE. DNA for the CDR3: TGTGCCAGCAGCGTAGTTGCGGGAGGGGGCGGGGAGCTGTTTTTT. This encodes CASSVVAGGGGELFF.

This clone was seen a handful of times. The chain links TRBV27 to TRBJ2-7; TRBD1 aligns across 7 bases. V was clipped by 2 bases and J by 1 base; unmatched bases: 5. The length of the CDR3 is 15 residues. CDR1 and CDR2 (germline): MNHEY, SMNVEV (reference sequence). CDR3 DNA sequence: TGTGCCAGCAGTTTAACAGGGGTCTATTCCTACGAGCAGTACTTC. Translated, it gives CASSLTGVYSYEQYF.

The CDR3 sequence is CAWSVWPVQEKLFF. CDR3 coding DNA: TGTGCCTGGAGTGTGTGGCCAGTCCAAGAAAAACTGTTTTTT. The chain uses TRBV30 and TRBJ1-4; D uncertain. The CDR3 loop spans 14 amino acids. V lost 0 bases, J lost 8 bases, and 13 bases lay in between. Looked up from germline, CDR1 is GTSNPN and CDR2 is SVGIG (reference sequence).

This clone came up many times. This sample also contains other DNA sequences that code for the same CDR3. The V gene is TRBV7-2, the J gene TRBJ2-5; no clear D gene. The length of the CDR3 is 12 residues. Germline CDR1 reads SGHTA; CDR2 reads FQGNSA. Trimming removed 5 bases at V and 0 bases at J, with 4 bases between. The CDR3 DNA follows: TGTGCCAGCAGCCCGTACCAAGAGACCCAGTACTTC. Protein product: CASSPYQETQYF. Full variable domain (remainder filled in from reference TRBV7-2 and TRBJ2-5): GAGVSQSPSNKVTEKGKDVELRCDPISGHTALYWYRQSLGQGLEFLIYFQGNSAPDKSGLPSDRFSAERTGGSVSTLTIQRTQQEDSAVYLCASSPYQETQYFGPGTRLLVL.

This clone was observed a few times. The chain joins TRBV4-3 to TRBJ2-3; no definite D call. Germline assignment: CDR1 LGHNA and CDR2 YSLEER. The CDR3 is made up of 16 amino acids. V lost 1 base and J lost 2, with 13 bases in between. In DNA, the CDR3 is TGCGCCAGCAGCCAAGGACGACTTGGAATCACAGATACGCAGTATTTT. Residues: CASSQGRLGITDTQYF.

The genes are TRBV4-1 and TRBJ2-1; 8 bases line up with TRBD1. CDR3 length: 17 amino acids. The V gene's germline CDR1 is MGHRA and CDR2 YSYEKL. V lost 0 bases, J lost 2 bases, and 6 bases stayed unmatched. CDR3 sequence reads: CASSQDSDRGPYNEQFF. The DNA for the CDR3 is TGCGCCAGCAGCCAAGATTCCGACAGGGGTCCCTACAATGAGCAGTTCTTC.

The rearrangement uses TRBV19 and TRBJ1-5, with a possible D match to TRBD1 (6 bases). Trimming removed 4 bases from V and 4 bases from J, with 11 bases in between. The germline V gene encodes CDR1 LNHDA and CDR2 SQIVND (reference sequence). The CDR3 runs to 14 residues. The CDR3 nucleotides are TGTGCCAGTAGTACCTCCAGGGGAAATCAGCCCCAGCATTTT. This translates into CASSTSRGNQPQHF. The full variable domain, rest sourced from reference TRBV19 and TRBJ1-5, is DGGITQSPKYLFRKEGQNVTLSCEQNLNHDAMYWYRQDPGQGLRLIYYSQIVNDFQKGDIAEGYSVSREKKESFPLTVTSAQKNPTAFYLCASSTSRGNQPQHFGDGTRLSIL.

In this sample, this clone turned up a few times. V and J are TRBV18 and TRBJ2-3; perhaps TRBD1 as D (6 bases). The germline V gene encodes CDR1 KGHSH and CDR2 LQKENI. There are 15 residues in the CDR3. Trimming shortened V by 3 bases and J by 0 bases, and 10 bases separated the two germline ends. The CDR3: CASSPDRSSTDTQYF. The CDR3 nucleotides read TGTGCCAGCTCACCGGACAGATCTAGCACAGATACGCAGTATTTT.

The chain links TRBV28 to TRBJ2-1, with a possible D match to TRBD1 (6 bases). The CDR3 sequence is 14 residues long. The germline CDR1 and CDR2 sequences are MDHEN and SYDVKM. V lost 3 bases and J lost 4, with 10 bases in between. The CDR3 here is CASSLGARYNEQFF. In DNA, the CDR3 is TGTGCCAGCAGTTTGGGGGCGCGGTACAATGAGCAGTTCTTC.

In this sample, this clone turned up a few times. The chain has TRBV6-5 and TRBJ1-1; 7 bases are shared with TRBD1. CDR1 is MNHEY, CDR2 SVGAGI, per germline. The CDR3 runs 13 residues. The J segment lost 4 bases and the V segment lost 5 bases, leaving 4 bases of the junction unmatched. CDR3 region: CASSMGQITEAFF. CDR3 nucleotides: TGTGCCAGCAGTATGGGACAGATCACTGAAGCTTTCTTT.

The genes are TRBV7-9 and TRBJ1-2; TRBD1 agrees at 7 bases. The junction had 4 bases not matched to a gene; V was cut back by 0 bases and J by 6 bases. The germline V gene encodes CDR1 SEHNR and CDR2 FQNEAQ (reference sequence). This CDR3 region has 14 residues. As DNA, the CDR3 is TGTGCCAGCAGCTTAGCGGACAGGCCCCATGGCTACACCTTC. Translation gives CASSLADRPHGYTF.

This clone was observed a few times. The V and J genes are TRBV19 and TRBJ2-1, with D uncertain. The CDR3 covers 16 residues. The V and J ends lost 3 bases and 0 bases respectively, with 12 bases between them. CDR1 is LNHDA, CDR2 SQIVND, per germline (reference sequence). This chain's CDR3 is CASSIWHASSYNEQFF. CDR3 DNA: TGTGCCAGTAGTATCTGGCATGCCAGCTCCTACAATGAGCAGTTCTTC.

The chain carries TRBV6-1 and TRBJ2-7, with TRBD2 identical over 7 bases. Germline CDR1 reads MNHNS; CDR2 reads SASEGT. The CDR3 is 15 residues long. The J segment lost 1 base and the V segment lost 7 bases, leaving 10 bases of the junction unmatched. The CDR3 protein is CASTLGGYGSYEQYV. Here the CDR3 DNA reads TGTGCCAGCACCCTGGGAGGGTATGGGTCCTACGAGCAGTACGTC.

This clone was recorded many times. V gene TRBV29-1 combines with J gene TRBJ2-1; D remains unclear. V gave up 2 bases and J gave up 6 bases, with 8 bases separating them. This CDR3 contains 12 residues. Germline loops: CDR1 SQVTM, CDR2 ANQGSEA. The CDR3: CSVEQVSNEQFF. For the CDR3, the DNA is TGCAGCGTTGAACAGGTGTCCAATGAGCAGTTCTTC.

This clone came up a few times. The gene calls are TRBV9 and TRBJ2-5, with 7 bases lining up with TRBD1. The CDR3 is 14 amino acids. CDR1 and CDR2 from the germline V gene are SGDLS and YYNGEE. Losses at the gene ends were 3 bases for V and 5 bases for J; bases not matched to a gene: 7. The CDR3 spells CASSARQGGETQYF. In DNA form, the CDR3 reads TGTGCCAGCAGCGCCCGACAGGGTGGGGAGACCCAGTACTTC.

This clone was detected only a few times. The genes are TRBV11-2 and TRBJ2-7; 9 bases fit TRBD1. The germline V gene has CDR1 SGHAT and CDR2 FQNNGV. The length of the CDR3 is 15 residues. Unmatched junction bases numbered 5, after V lost 5 bases and J lost 0 bases. The CDR3 DNA reads as TGTGCCAGCAGCCTCCGGGACAGGGCCTCCTACGAGCAGTACGTC. Amino acid sequence: CASSLRDRASYEQYV.

A few counts support this clone. The V gene is TRBV29-1, the J gene TRBJ2-7; no firm D call. This CDR3 contains 12 residues. With 7 bases removed from V and 3 bases from J, the gap between germline ends came to 13 bases. From germline, CDR1 is SQVTM and CDR2 ANQGSEA. This CDR3 reads CSATPSGYEQYF. The CDR3 DNA is TGCAGCGCCACCCCCTCAGGCTACGAGCAGTACTTC.

This clone was counted between two and nine times. V and J are TRBV18 and TRBJ2-1; TRBD2 is a possible D gene (6 bases). Per the germline V gene, CDR1 is KGHSH and CDR2 is LQKENI. V lost 6 bases, J lost 10 bases, and 22 bases lay in between. The CDR3 consists of 15 residues. The CDR3 nucleotides read TGTGCCAGCTCCCCCCCAGCGGGCGAGGGTAGAGAGCAGTTCTTC. Translation gives CASSPPAGEGREQFF.

The chain links TRBV6-1 to TRBJ2-1, with D perhaps matching TRBD2 (6 bases). Germline CDR1 MNHNS, CDR2 SASEGT. Between the trimmed V and J ends, which lost 7 bases and 6 bases, there was a span of 16 bases. The CDR3 is 14 residues long. DNA of the CDR3: TGTGCCAGCAATACGGGAGTCTGGGGCAATGAGCAGTTCTTC. Amino acid sequence: CASNTGVWGNEQFF.

This rearrangement joins TRBV18 to TRBJ1-5; TRBD1 aligns across 11 bases. V lost 6 bases to trimming and J lost 4 bases; unmatched junction nucleotides: 5. The germline CDR1 and CDR2 sequences are KGHSH and LQKENI. The CDR3 runs to 15 residues. This CDR3 is CASSPGQGVNQPQHF. The CDR3 nucleotides read TGTGCCAGCTCCCCGGGACAGGGGGTAAATCAGCCCCAGCATTTT.

The chain is built from TRBV2 and TRBJ2-7; TRBD2 matches 7 bases. Trimming removed 2 bases from V and 3 bases from J; junction bases left unmatched: 7. This CDR3 spans 15 amino acids. In germline, CDR1 is SNHLY, CDR2 FYNNEI. DNA of the CDR3: TGTGCCAGCAGTGAAAAGGGAGGGTTTATCTACGAGCAGTACGTC. Amino acids: CASSEKGGFIYEQYV.

The CDR3 loop reads CASSPGTGGFGQPQHF. The CDR3, as DNA: TGTGCCAGCAGCCCAGGGACAGGGGGCTTCGGTCAGCCCCAGCATTTT. The rearrangement links TRBV6-6 to TRBJ1-5; the match to TRBD1 covers 12 bases. The trim removed 6 bases at V and 6 bases at J, leaving 9 bases unmatched. The V gene's germline CDR1 is MNHNY and CDR2 SVGAGI (reference sequence). This CDR3 has 16 amino acids.

The genes are TRBV29-1 and TRBJ1-4; D may be TRBD1 (6 bases). The length of the CDR3 is 14 residues. CDR1 and CDR2 from the germline V gene are SQVTM and ANQGSEA. Trimming pared 7 bases from V and 0 bases from J, leaving 12 bases between. This CDR3 is CSAPDSTTNEKLFF. The CDR3 region has the DNA TGCAGCGCTCCGGACAGCACAACTAATGAAAAACTGTTTTTT.

This chain links TRBV11-2 with TRBJ2-7; 8 bases are a match to TRBD1. There are 16 residues in the CDR3. V lost 0 bases, J lost 2 bases, and 6 bases stayed unmatched. Germline V gene lookup returns CDR1 SGHAT and CDR2 FQNNGV. This CDR3 reads CASSLDSQGAAYEQYV. CDR3 DNA: TGTGCCAGCAGCTTAGATTCCCAGGGGGCTGCCTACGAGCAGTACGTC.

This clone appeared a few times. J is TRBJ2-1 and V is TRBV27; 7 bases are shared with TRBD2. The CDR3 loop spans 14 amino acids. The germline V gene encodes CDR1 MNHEY and CDR2 SMNVEV (reference sequence). J gave up 2 bases and V 2 bases, and 0 bases lay outside the gene matches. DNA for the CDR3: TGTGCCAGCAGTTTAAGCGGGACCTACAATGAGCAGTTCTTC. As protein: CASSLSGTYNEQFF.

This clone was seen more than once but under ten times. The chain links TRBV5-6 to TRBJ1-2; no firm D call. CDR1 SGHDT and CDR2 YYEEEE come from the germline V gene. V was shortened by 4 bases and J by 8 bases, with 18 bases between the two germline ends. CDR3 length: 14 residues. CDR3 amino acids: CASSPHAAAPGYTF. The CDR3 bases are TGTGCCAGCAGCCCCCACGCTGCGGCACCCGGCTACACCTTC.

This clone turned up a few times. V and J are TRBV25-1 and TRBJ2-7; D is unresolved. Trimming left V 2 bases short and J 2 bases short, with 10 bases between. From germline, CDR1 is MGHDK and CDR2 SYGVNS. The CDR3 is made up of 14 amino acids. Here the CDR3 reads CASSEPGTAYEQYF. DNA of the CDR3: TGTGCCAGCAGTGAACCTGGTACAGCCTACGAGCAGTACTTC.

The chain has TRBV5-4 and TRBJ2-7; 8 bases line up with TRBD2. The V and J ends lost 5 bases and 5 bases, in that order; junction bases with no gene match: 9. Germline CDR1 and CDR2: SGHNT and YYREEE (reference sequence). The CDR3 totals 14 residues. In DNA, the CDR3 is TGTGCCAGCAGACCCGGGACTAGAGTAGACGAGCAGTACTTC. This sequence encodes CASRPGTRVDEQYF.

The genes are TRBV7-2 and TRBJ2-7, with TRBD2 identical over 10 bases. Germline CDR1 is SGHTA and CDR2 is FQGNSA. V lost 6 bases and J lost 9; bases outside the gene matches: 8. This CDR3 contains 13 residues. The DNA for the CDR3 is TGTGCCAGCAGAGAAGCGGGAGGGGTTCGGCAGTACGTC. Protein product: CASREAGGVRQYV.

This clone was detected a few times. The J gene is TRBJ2-7, the V gene TRBV2, with TRBD2 identical over 7 bases. With V trimmed by 5 bases and J by 4 bases, 5 bases remained unmatched. The CDR3 sequence is 13 residues long. Germline V gene data show CDR1 as SNHLY and CDR2 as FYNNEI. The CDR3 loop is CASSSRLAYEQYV. CDR3 in DNA: TGTGCCAGCAGTTCCCGACTAGCTTACGAGCAGTACGTC.